This entry describes one T cell receptor beta chain. What this receptor recognizes is not known. The record has no base qualities; no much larger clone is one base away. This sample is drawn from a study of blood T cells in healthy people across ages (dated by TCRdb to between 2014 and 2017). As for the study more broadly: In model experiments, roughly one uniquely barcoded TCR beta cDNA molecule per two T cells was captured by template switching. Using deep sequencing normalized with unique cDNA molecular identifiers, the study measured how TCR beta repertoire diversity changes with age. Four age groups were formed from the donors: young (average around 15 years), middle-aged (just under 40), aged (about 62) and long-lived (roughly 81). Donors of different ages were randomly distributed across sequencing lanes to avoid experimental bias. The study analyzed two additional independent replicas of 1 million unique cDNA reads from the same blood draw for two donors, one aged 18 to 30 and one aged 80 or older. Overall study results and their limits: Since profiling was done on bulk unsorted PBMCs, naive and antigen-experienced compartments could not be conclusively compared. Total diversity estimates from one million sequenced T cells were considered lower bounds and underestimates. A strong correlation was found between observed TCR beta diversity and the percentage of naive T cells measured by flow cytometry. Observed TCR beta diversity per million T cells fell roughly linearly with age, and a significant reduction was already apparent by age about 43. Compared with the aged group, the long-lived group had more naive CD4+ T cells, fewer expanded clones and increased TCR diversity, a pattern suggesting age selection. Because donor CMV infection status was unknown, age-related changes in expanded clonotypes were potentially confounded.

Library preparation was by 5' RACE. A second PCR of roughly 7 to 11 cycles was performed with a sample-barcoded 5' primer and a J-beta primer mix. A template-switch 5' adaptor carrying 12 random nucleotides introduced a unique molecular identifier onto each TCR beta cDNA molecule. Each sample yielded at least 3 million CDR3-containing paired-end reads. The Mint cDNA synthesis kit, primed by a TRBC-specific oligonucleotide, was used to synthesize first-strand cDNA from all RNA. After uracil-DNA glycosylase treatment, a first 18-cycle PCR used universal primers M1SS and BC2_uni_R on all cDNA. The authors processed their data as follows. Each sample was normalized by randomly selecting 1 million high-quality reads, each carrying a distinct molecular identifier. Instead of being binned into consensus sequences, reads with shared molecular identifiers were discarded. MiTCR, with a Q25 quality threshold and the strictest error-elimination algorithm, was used for CDR3 identification, clonotype clustering and error correction. A nonparametric unseen species model with Euler transformation was used to estimate lower-bound total TCR beta diversity. Using fastp at Q25 and MiXCR, TCRdb reprocessed the public reads and kept productive beta chains. Entries are consolidated by CDR3 protein sequence, retaining the most common genes and DNA. The V and J calls reflect TCRdb's pipeline rather than the authors' work. This sample has around 1,800,000 distinct CDR3 sequences in its table, and approximately 39% of those were observed once. Around 23% of the sample is held by the ten biggest clonotypes.

Systemically healthy Caucasian individuals from Russia, some 38 in total and aged roughly 6 to 100 years, were included as donors. Approximately 11 milliliters of peripheral blood were drawn from each donor into EDTA-treated Vacutainer tubes. Ficoll-Paque density-gradient centrifugation was used to isolate PBMCs, with at least 7 million obtained per sample. Trizol reagent was used to extract total RNA from the PBMCs, yielding at least 5 micrograms per sample. For every donor, flow cytometry on a PBMC aliquot measured the percentage of naive CD45RAhigh/CD27high T cells. At the junction V is shortened by 4 bases and J by 5 bases, with 18 bases in between. The germline V gene (reference sequence) supplies CDR1 DFQATT and CDR2 SNEGSKA. From the cysteine through the phenylalanine, the CDR3 covers 15 amino acids. Only CDR3 DNA remains: 45 bases, in frame from the first base.

Sequencing was done on a sample of blood. The TCR originated in a human donor in good health. The chain joins TRBV20-1 to TRBJ1-5, with the D gene not clear enough to name. This receptor has the CDR3 CSAKSSLRADQPQHF. The bases are TGCAGTGCTAAATCAAGCTTAAGGGCCGATCAGCCCCAGCATTTT.